Many counts were recorded for the clone carrying this T cell receptor (beta chain). This sample is part of a study of T cell repertoires in cytomegalovirus infection. Whole-study context: Indicated by public TCR beta signatures were CMV infection and matching HLA type.

TCRdb re-derived calls from the reads in MiXCR, one entry per CDR3 protein. The data contain about 240,000 distinct CDR3 sequences, approximately 13% of them singletons. The V gene end was trimmed by 4 bases and the J gene end by 5 bases; junction bases not matched to a gene: 15. Germline V lookup: CDR1 SGHTA, CDR2 FQGNSA. The CDR3 is 20 amino acids. The sample consisted of PBMCs. The TCR was taken from a human donor in good health (CMV status not recorded). Some clones in this sample may be carry-over from other donors' samples. The rearrangement joins TRBV7-2 to TRBJ1-6; 12 positions agree with TRBD1. CDR3 loop: CASSSISGTGGAGDNSPLHF. Written as DNA, the CDR3 is TGTGCCAGCAGCTCAATATCCGGGACAGGGGGCGCGGGGGATAATTCACCCCTCCACTTT.